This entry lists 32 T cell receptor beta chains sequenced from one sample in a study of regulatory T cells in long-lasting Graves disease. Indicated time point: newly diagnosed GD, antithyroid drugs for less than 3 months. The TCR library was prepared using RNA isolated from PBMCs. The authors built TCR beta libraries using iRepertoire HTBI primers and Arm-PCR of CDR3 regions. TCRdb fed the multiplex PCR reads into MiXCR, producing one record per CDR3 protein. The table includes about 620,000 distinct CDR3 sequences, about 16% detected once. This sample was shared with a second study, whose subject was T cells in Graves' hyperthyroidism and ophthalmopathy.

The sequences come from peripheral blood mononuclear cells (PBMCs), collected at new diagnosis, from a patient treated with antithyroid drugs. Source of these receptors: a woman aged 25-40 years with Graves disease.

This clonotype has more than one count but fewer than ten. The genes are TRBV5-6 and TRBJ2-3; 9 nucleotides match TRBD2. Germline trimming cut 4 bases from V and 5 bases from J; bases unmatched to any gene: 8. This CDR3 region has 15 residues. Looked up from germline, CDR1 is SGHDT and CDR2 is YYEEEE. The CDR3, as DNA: TGTGCCAGCAGCCCGACTAGCGGCGGAGGAGATACGCAGTATTTT. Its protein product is CASSPTSGGGDTQYF.

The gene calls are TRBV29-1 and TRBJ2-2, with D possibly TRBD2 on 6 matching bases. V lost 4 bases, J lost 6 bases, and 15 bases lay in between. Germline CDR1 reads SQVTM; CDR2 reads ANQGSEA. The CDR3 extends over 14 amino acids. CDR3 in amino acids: CSVVYGGVPGELFF. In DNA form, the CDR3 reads TGCAGCGTTGTGTACGGCGGGGTTCCCGGGGAGCTGTTTTTT.

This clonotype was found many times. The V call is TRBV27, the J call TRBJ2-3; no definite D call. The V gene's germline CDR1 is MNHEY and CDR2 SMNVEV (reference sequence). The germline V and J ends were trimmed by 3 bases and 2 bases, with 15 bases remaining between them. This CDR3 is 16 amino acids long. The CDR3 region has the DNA TGTGCCAGCAGTTTGGAACCTTGGACCTCCACAGATACGCAGTATTTT. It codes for CASSLEPWTSTDTQYF.

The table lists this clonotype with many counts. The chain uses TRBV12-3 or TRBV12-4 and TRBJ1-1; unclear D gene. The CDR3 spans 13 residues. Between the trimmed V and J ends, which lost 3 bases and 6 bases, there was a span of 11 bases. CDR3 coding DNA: TGTGCCAGCAGTTTGGTGGCAGGCCCTGAAGCTTTCTTT. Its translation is CASSLVAGPEAFF.

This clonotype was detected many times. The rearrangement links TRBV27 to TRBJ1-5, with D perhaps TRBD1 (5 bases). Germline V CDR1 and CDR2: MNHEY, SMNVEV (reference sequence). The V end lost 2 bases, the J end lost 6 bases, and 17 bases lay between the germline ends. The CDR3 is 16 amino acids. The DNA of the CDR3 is TGTGCCAGCAGTTTAATAGGTACAGGATGGTCTCAGCCCCAGCATTTT. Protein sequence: CASSLIGTGWSQPQHF.

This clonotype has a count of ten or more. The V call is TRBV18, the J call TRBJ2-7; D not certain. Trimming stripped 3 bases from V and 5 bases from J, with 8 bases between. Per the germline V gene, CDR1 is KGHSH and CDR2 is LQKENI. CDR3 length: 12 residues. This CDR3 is CASSPLDHEQYF. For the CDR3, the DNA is TGTGCCAGCTCACCTTTAGACCACGAGCAGTACTTC.

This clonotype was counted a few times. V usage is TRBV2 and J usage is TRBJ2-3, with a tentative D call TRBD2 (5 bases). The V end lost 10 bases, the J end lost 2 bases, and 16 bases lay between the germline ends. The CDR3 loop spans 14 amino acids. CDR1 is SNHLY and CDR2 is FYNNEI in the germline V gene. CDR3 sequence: CANAAAYPTDTQYF. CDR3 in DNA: TGTGCCAACGCAGCGGCCTACCCCACAGATACGCAGTATTTT.

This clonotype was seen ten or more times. The CDR3 is CASSPGTAQETQYF. The CDR3, as DNA: TGTGCCAGCAGCCCTGGGACAGCCCAAGAGACCCAGTACTTC. The chain carries TRBV18 and TRBJ2-5, with TRBD1 identical over 7 bases. Per germline, CDR1 KGHSH and CDR2 LQKENI. This CDR3 is built from 14 residues. Unmatched junction bases numbered 7, after V lost 8 bases and J lost 1 base.

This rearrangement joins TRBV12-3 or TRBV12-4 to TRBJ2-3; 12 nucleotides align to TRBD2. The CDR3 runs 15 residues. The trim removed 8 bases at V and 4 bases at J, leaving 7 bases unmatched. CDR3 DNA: TGTGCCAGCTCCCCCCGGACTAGCGGGGCAGATACGCAGTATTTT. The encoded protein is CASSPRTSGADTQYF.

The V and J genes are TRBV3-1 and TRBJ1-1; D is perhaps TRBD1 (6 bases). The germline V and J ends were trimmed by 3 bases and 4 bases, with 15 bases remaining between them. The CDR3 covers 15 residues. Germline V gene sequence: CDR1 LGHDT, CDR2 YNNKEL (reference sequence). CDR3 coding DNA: TGTGCCAGCAGCCAGGAGGGACACTCTGCCACTGAAGCTTTCTTT. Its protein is CASSQEGHSATEAFF.

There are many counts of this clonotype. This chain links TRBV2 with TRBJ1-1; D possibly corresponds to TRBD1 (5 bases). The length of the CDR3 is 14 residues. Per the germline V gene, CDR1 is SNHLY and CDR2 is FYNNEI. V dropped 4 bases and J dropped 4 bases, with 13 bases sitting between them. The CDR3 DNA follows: TGTGCCAGCAGTGTTTTCGTTGGGGGCACTGAAGCTTTCTTT. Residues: CASSVFVGGTEAFF.

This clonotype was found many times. In nucleotides, the CDR3 is TGCAGTGCTAACACACCGACGGGTGAAGAGACCCAGTACTTC. Protein product: CSANTPTGEETQYF. The rearrangement uses TRBV20-1 and TRBJ2-5; D call uncertain. CDR1 and CDR2 from the germline V gene are DFQATT and SNEGSKA (reference sequence). V lost 4 bases, J lost 3 bases, and 15 bases lay in between. The CDR3 covers 14 residues.

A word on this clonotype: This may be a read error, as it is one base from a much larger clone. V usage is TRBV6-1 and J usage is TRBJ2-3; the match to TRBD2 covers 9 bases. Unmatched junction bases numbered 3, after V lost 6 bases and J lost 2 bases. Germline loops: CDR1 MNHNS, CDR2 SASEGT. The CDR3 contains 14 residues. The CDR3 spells CASSLAGNTDTQYF. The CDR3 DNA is TGTGCCAGCAGCCTAGCGGGAAACACAGATACGCAGTATTTT.

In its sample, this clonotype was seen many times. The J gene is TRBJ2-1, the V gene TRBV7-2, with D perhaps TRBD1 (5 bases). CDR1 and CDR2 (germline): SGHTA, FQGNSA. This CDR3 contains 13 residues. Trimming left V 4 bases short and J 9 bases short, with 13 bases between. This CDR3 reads CASSSQGVGEQFF. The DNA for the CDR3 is TGTGCCAGCAGCTCCCAAGGGGTCGGTGAGCAGTTCTTC.

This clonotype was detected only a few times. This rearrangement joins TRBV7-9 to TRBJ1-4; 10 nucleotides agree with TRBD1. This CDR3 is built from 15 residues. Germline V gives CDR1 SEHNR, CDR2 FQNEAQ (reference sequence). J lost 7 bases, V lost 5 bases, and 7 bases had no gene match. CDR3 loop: CASSRTGGGGEKLFF. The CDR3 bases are TGTGCCAGCAGCAGGACAGGGGGTGGAGGTGAAAAACTGTTTTTT.

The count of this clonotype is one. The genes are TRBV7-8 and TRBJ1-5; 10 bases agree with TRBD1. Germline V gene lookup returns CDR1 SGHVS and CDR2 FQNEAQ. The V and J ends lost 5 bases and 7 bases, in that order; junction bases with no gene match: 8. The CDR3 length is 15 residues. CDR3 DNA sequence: TGTGCCAGCAGCCCGGGACAGGGGATACGGCAGCCCCAGCATTTT. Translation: CASSPGQGIRQPQHF. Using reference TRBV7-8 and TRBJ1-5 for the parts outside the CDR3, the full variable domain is GAGVSQSPRYKVAKRGQDVALRCDPISGHVSLFWYQQALGQGPEFLTYFQNEAQLDKSGLPSDRFFAERPEGSVSTLKIQRTQQEDSAVYLCASSPGQGIRQPQHFGDGTRLSIL.

For the CDR3, the DNA is TGTGCCAGCAGCCAAGCGTCGGACTACCGAGAGACCCAGTACTTC. Translation gives CASSQASDYRETQYF. V and J are TRBV3-1 and TRBJ2-5, with a weak D call TRBD2 (6 bases). Germline V lookup: CDR1 LGHDT, CDR2 YNNKEL (reference sequence). The CDR3 sequence is 15 residues long. V lost 1 base to trimming and J lost 4 bases, with 13 bases between them.

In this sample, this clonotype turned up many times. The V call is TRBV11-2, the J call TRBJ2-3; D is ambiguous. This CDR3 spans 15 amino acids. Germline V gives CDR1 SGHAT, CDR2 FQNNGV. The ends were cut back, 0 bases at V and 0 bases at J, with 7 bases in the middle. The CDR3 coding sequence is TGTGCCAGCAGCTTAGAAGCGCTAAGCACAGATACGCAGTATTTT. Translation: CASSLEALSTDTQYF. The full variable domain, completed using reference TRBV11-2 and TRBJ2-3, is EAGVAQSPRYKIIEKRQSVAFWCNPISGHATLYWYQQILGQGPKLLIQFQNNGVVDDSQLPKDRFSAERLKGVDSTLKIQPAKLEDSAVYLCASSLEALSTDTQYFGPGTRLTVL.

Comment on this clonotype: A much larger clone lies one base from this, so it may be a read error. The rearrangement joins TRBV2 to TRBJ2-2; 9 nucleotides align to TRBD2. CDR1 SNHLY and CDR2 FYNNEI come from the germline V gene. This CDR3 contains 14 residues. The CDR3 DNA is TGTGTCAGCAGAGACTTAGCGGGAGTGCGGGAGCTGTTTTTT. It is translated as CVSRDLAGVRELFF.

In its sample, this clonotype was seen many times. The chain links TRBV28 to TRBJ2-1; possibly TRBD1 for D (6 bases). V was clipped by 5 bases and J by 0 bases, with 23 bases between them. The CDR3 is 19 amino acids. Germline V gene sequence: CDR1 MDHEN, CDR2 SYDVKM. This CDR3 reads CASSTYLIDTGSSYNEQFF. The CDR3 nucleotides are TGTGCCAGCAGTACATACCTAATCGATACAGGGTCCTCCTACAATGAGCAGTTCTTC.

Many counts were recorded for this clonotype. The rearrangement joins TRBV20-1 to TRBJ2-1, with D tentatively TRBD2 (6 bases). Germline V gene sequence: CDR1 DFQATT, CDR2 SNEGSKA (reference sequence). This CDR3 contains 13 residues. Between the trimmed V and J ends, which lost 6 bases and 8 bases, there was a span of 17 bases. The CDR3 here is CSASGLPGDEQFF. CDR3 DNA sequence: TGCAGTGCAAGTGGACTCCCGGGGGATGAGCAGTTCTTC.

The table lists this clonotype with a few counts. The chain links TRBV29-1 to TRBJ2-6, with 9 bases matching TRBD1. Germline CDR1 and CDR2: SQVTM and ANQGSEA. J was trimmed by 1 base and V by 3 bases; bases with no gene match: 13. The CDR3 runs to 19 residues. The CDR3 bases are TGCAGCGTTGAGTCACAGGCCCGGGACAGGGTGTCTGGGGCCAACGTCCTGACTTTC. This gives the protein CSVESQARDRVSGANVLTF. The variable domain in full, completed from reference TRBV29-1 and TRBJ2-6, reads SAVISQKPSRDICQRGTSLTIQCQVDSQVTMMFWYRQQPGQSLTLIATANQGSEATYESGFVIDKFPISRPNLTFSTLTVSNMSPEDSSIYLCSVESQARDRVSGANVLTFGAGSRLTVL.

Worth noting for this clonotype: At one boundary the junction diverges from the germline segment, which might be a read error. The CDR3 nucleotides are TGCGCCAGCAGTTACCTGTCCGCGGGGAGGATGAACGATGAGCAGTTCTTC. It encodes CASSYLSAGRMNDEQFF. The gene calls are TRBV6-9 and TRBJ2-1; D perhaps matches TRBD2 (6 bases). Germline CDR1 is MNHGY and CDR2 is SVAAGI. The CDR3 extends over 17 amino acids.

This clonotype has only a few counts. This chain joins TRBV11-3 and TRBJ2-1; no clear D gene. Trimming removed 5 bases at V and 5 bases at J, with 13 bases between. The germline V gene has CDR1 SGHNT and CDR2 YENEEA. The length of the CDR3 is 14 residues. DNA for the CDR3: TGTGCCAGCAGCACGTCGGACGGAAACAATGAGCAGTTCTTC. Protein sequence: CASSTSDGNNEQFF.

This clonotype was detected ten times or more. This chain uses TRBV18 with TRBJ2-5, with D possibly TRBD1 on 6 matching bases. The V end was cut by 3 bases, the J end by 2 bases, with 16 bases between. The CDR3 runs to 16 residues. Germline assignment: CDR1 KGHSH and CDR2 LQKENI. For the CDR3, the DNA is TGTGCCAGCTCACCGATGGTAGGACAGAATCAAGAGACCCAGTACTTC. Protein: CASSPMVGQNQETQYF.

Written as DNA, the CDR3 is TGTGCCAGCTCACCCCAGCGCGGGACGGCTAGCGCCGGGGAGCTGTTTTTT. It is translated as CASSPQRGTASAGELFF. The gene calls are TRBV18 and TRBJ2-2; the D gene is possibly TRBD2 (6 bases). V lost 3 bases and J 6 bases, leaving 20 bases between the germline ends. This CDR3 has 17 residues. Looked up from germline, CDR1 is KGHSH and CDR2 is LQKENI. The entire variable domain, with the rest obtained from reference TRBV18 and TRBJ2-2, is as follows: NAGVMQNPRHLVRRRGQEARLRCSPMKGHSHVYWYRQLPEEGLKFMVYLQKENIIDESGMPKERFSAEFPKEGPSILRIQQVVRGDSAAYFCASSPQRGTASAGELFFGEGSRLTVL.

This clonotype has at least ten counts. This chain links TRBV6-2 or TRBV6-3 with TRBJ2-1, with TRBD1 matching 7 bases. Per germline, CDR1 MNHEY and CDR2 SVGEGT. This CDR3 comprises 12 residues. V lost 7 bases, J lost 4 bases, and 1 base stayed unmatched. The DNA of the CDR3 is TGTGCCAGCAAGGGGGCTTACAATGAGCAGTTCTTC. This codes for CASKGAYNEQFF.

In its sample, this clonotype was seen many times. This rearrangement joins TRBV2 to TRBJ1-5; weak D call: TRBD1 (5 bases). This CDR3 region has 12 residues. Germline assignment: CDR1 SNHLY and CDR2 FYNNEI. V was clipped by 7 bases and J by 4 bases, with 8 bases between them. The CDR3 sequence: CASMGENQPQHF. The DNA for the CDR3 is TGTGCCAGCATGGGGGAAAATCAGCCCCAGCATTTT. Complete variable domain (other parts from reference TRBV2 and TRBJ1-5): EPEVTQTPSHQVTQMGQEVILRCVPISNHLYFYWYRQILGQKVEFLVSFYNNEISEKSEIFDDQFSVERPDGSNFTLKIRSTKLEDSAMYFCASMGENQPQHFGDGTRLSIL.

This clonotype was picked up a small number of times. The CDR3 nucleotides read TGCAGTACCTCCAACAGGATATCAGGGACCAATCAGCCCCAGCATTTT. This sequence encodes CSTSNRISGTNQPQHF. This sequence joins TRBV20-1 and TRBJ1-5; D perhaps matches TRBD1 (5 bases). V lost 8 bases to trimming and J lost 3 bases, with 23 bases between them. Germline values: CDR1 DFQATT, CDR2 SNEGSKA (reference sequence). CDR3 length equals 16 residues.

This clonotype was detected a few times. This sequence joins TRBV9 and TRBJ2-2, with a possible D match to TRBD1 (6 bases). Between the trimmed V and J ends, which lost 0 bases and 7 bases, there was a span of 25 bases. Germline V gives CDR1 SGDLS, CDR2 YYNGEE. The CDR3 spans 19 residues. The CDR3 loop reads CASSVVCLGHNLLNGELFF. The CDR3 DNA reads TGTGCCAGCAGCGTAGTATGTCTGGGACATAATCTCCTCAACGGGGAGCTGTTTTTT. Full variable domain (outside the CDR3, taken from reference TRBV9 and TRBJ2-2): DSGVTQTPKHLITATGQRVTLRCSPRSGDLSVYWYQQSLDQGLQFLIQYYNGEERAKGNILERFSAQQFPDLHSELNLSSLELGDSALYFCASSVVCLGHNLLNGELFFGEGSRLTVL.

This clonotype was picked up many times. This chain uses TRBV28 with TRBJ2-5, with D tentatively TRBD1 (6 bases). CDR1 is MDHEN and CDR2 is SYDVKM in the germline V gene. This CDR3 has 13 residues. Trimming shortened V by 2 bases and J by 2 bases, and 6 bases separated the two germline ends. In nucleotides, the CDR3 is TGTGCCAGCAGTTTAAGGGGGCAAGAGACCCAGTACTTC. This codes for CASSLRGQETQYF.

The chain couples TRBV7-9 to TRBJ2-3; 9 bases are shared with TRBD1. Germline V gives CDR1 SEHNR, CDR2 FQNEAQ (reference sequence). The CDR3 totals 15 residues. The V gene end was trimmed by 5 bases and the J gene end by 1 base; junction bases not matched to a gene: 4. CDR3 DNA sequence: TGTGCCAGCAGCCGACGGGACAGGGGCACAGATACGCAGTATTTT. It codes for CASSRRDRGTDTQYF.